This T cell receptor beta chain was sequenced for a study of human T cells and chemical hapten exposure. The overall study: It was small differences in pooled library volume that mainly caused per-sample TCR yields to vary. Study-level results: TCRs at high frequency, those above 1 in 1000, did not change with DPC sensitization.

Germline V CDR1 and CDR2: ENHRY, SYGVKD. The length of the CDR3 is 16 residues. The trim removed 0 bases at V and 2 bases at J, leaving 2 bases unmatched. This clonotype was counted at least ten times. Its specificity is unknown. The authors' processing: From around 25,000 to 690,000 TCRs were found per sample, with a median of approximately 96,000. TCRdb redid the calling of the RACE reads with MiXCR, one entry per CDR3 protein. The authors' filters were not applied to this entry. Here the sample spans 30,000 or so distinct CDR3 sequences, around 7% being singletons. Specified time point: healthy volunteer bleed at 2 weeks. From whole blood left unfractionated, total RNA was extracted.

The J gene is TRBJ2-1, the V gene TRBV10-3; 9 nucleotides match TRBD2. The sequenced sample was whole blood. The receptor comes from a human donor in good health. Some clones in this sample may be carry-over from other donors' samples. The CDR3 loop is CAISESSGGTYNEQFF. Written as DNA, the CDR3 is TGTGCCATCAGTGAGTCGAGCGGGGGGACCTACAATGAGCAGTTCTTC.